The next 10 T cell receptor beta chains were all read from a single sample in a study of blood T cells in healthy people across ages. A second PCR of about 6 to 12 cycles used a sample-barcoded 5' primer and a J-beta primer mix. TCRdb itself ran the 5' RACE reads through MiXCR, one entry per CDR3 protein. The data contain some 1.7 million distinct CDR3 sequences, over 25% of them singletons. The specimen sequenced was blood. The receptor source for this set is a woman in her twenties or thirties in good health.

This chain uses TRBV10-3 with TRBJ1-1, with TRBD1 identical over 11 bases. The CDR3 consists of 17 residues. J lost 3 bases, V lost 5 bases, and 11 bases had no gene match. Germline CDR1 reads ENHRY; CDR2 reads SYGVKD. This CDR3 reads CAISPRTGGTIDTEAFF. The CDR3 DNA follows: TGTGCCATCAGTCCCCGGACAGGGGGCACAATCGACACTGAAGCTTTCTTT.

The genes are TRBV28 and TRBJ2-1; D ambiguous. The germline V gene encodes CDR1 MDHEN and CDR2 SYDVKM. Between the trimmed V and J ends, which lost 2 bases and 8 bases, there was a span of 10 bases. This CDR3 has 13 amino acids. CDR3 in amino acids: CASSLGQDDEQFF. CDR3 nucleotides: TGTGCCAGCAGTTTAGGTCAAGATGATGAGCAGTTCTTC.

Of note for this clonotype: The junction and the germline gene differ at one end; a read error may be behind it. The rearrangement links TRBV5-1 to TRBJ2-1; D is unresolved. Germline lookup yields CDR1 SGHRS and CDR2 YFSETQ. This CDR3 has 12 amino acids. The DNA of the CDR3 is TGCGCCAGCAGCTTGGTTTTGGATGAGCAGTTATTC. Its translation: CASSLVLDEQLF.

This clonotype has a count of ten or more. The V call is TRBV28, the J call TRBJ2-7, with 10 bases fitting TRBD1. The CDR3 sequence is 15 residues long. The J segment lost 2 bases and the V segment lost 6 bases, leaving 7 bases of the junction unmatched. Germline-derived CDR1 and CDR2 are MDHEN and SYDVKM. The CDR3 DNA follows: TGTGCCAGCAGGGGACAGGGGTCCTCAACCTACGAGCAGTACTTC. The encoded protein is CASRGQGSSTYEQYF.

This chain connects TRBV7-9 to TRBJ1-3; D uncertain. Germline V CDR1 and CDR2: SEHNR, FQNEAQ (reference sequence). The CDR3 is 15 amino acids. V shed 3 bases and J shed 0 bases, with 9 bases lying between them. The CDR3 DNA follows: TGTGCCAGCAGCTTTAAGGAGTACTCTGGAAACACCATATATTTT. It translates to CASSFKEYSGNTIYF. Drawing the rest from reference TRBV7-9 and TRBJ1-3, the complete variable domain is DTGVSQNPRHKITKRGQNVTFRCDPISEHNRLYWYRQTLGQGPEFLTYFQNEAQLEKSRLLSDRFSAERPKGSFSTLEIQRTEQGDSAMYLCASSFKEYSGNTIYFGEGSWLTVV.

This clonotype was detected a few times. This rearrangement joins TRBV24-1 to TRBJ2-3, with D perhaps given as TRBD1 or TRBD2 (6 bases each). Germline CDR1 reads KGHDR; CDR2 reads SFDVKD. The CDR3 contains 15 residues. Trimming took off 3 bases at V and 3 bases at J, with 12 bases between the two ends. The CDR3 loop reads CATSDDTGRTDTQYF. Written as DNA, the CDR3 is TGTGCCACCAGTGATGACACAGGGAGGACAGATACGCAGTATTTT.

This clonotype was seen only a few times. The V gene is TRBV29-1, the J gene TRBJ1-1; TRBD1 aligns across 9 bases. This CDR3 has 13 amino acids. CDR1 SQVTM and CDR2 ANQGSEA come from the germline V gene. Trimming removed 6 bases from V and 5 bases from J; junction bases left unmatched: 7. The CDR3 region has the DNA TGCAGCGTCGGGCGGGACAGGGATACTGAAGCTTTCTTT. Protein product: CSVGRDRDTEAFF. Full variable domain (outside the CDR3, taken from reference TRBV29-1 and TRBJ1-1): SAVISQKPSRDICQRGTSLTIQCQVDSQVTMMFWYRQQPGQSLTLIATANQGSEATYESGFVIDKFPISRPNLTFSTLTVSNMSPEDSSIYLCSVGRDRDTEAFFGQGTRLTVV.

This clonotype was counted at least ten times. The chain employs TRBV6-5 and TRBJ1-6; D is ambiguous. The germline CDR1 and CDR2 sequences are MNHEY and SVGAGI. The CDR3 has 13 amino acids. Trimming removed 0 bases from V and 10 bases from J, with 7 bases in between. CDR3 DNA: TGTGCCAGCAGTTACTCAGGGTACTCACCCCTCCACTTT. It encodes CASSYSGYSPLHF.

The chain has TRBV20-1 and TRBJ2-3; weak D call: TRBD2 (6 bases). The V end lost 5 bases, the J end lost 3 bases, and 12 bases lay between the germline ends. Germline V lookup: CDR1 DFQATT, CDR2 SNEGSKA (reference sequence). The CDR3 loop spans 13 amino acids. The CDR3 is CSAWDLTTDTQYF. The CDR3 DNA sequence: TGCAGTGCTTGGGACTTGACTACAGATACGCAGTATTTT.

The chain employs TRBV6-5 and TRBJ2-1; D not resolved. The V gene's germline CDR1 is MNHEY and CDR2 SVGAGI. V lost 7 bases and J lost 5, with 6 bases in between. This CDR3 comprises 11 residues. Written as DNA, the CDR3 is TGTGCCAGCACAGAAAACAATGAGCAGTTCTTC. Translating it yields CASTENNEQFF.